A single T cell receptor beta chain is shown here with its context. Trimming cost V 6 bases and J 0 bases, with 9 bases left between them. Germline CDR1 and CDR2: MNHNY and SVGAGI (reference sequence). The CDR3 loop spans 14 amino acids. The sample belongs to a study of blood T cell repertoires in COVID-19. Study-wide context: The United States, Italy and Spain provided the acute and convalescent COVID-19 samples. PBMCs, B-cell-depleted T cells, or T cells were the source of the cDNA or gDNA that made up the material.

TCRdb's copy holds only in-frame clones and misses some; the assay was immunoSEQ multiplex PCR. The sample includes about 200,000 clones, around 84% of them seen just once. Clinical histories supplied by participants themselves formed the basis of cohort assignment. V usage is TRBV6-6 and J usage is TRBJ1-3; D is unresolved. The clonotype originates from a man aged 35 to 55 who had recovered from COVID-19. Sequencing input: PBMCs or T cells enriched from blood (not recorded which). Written as DNA, the CDR3 is TGTGCCAGCAGCGGGGTCCGCTCTGGAAACACCATATATTTT. Its translation: CASSGVRSGNTIYF.